A single sample gave rise to the 16 T cell receptor beta chains below, sequenced in a study of T cell clonotyping in hematopoietic cell transplantation. Only in-frame clones appear in the TCRdb table, and some are missing; sequencing was by immunoSEQ multiplex PCR. The data contain almost 5,500 clones, about 84% of them singletons. Sample: peripheral blood mononuclear cells, taken 30 days after allogeneic stem cell transplant. These receptors all stem from a male patient aged 55 to 69 who had an allogeneic stem cell transplant from an unrelated donor, so the T cells may come from the graft donor. Some clones in this sample may be carry-over from other donors' samples.

This clone has more than one count but fewer than ten. The chain joins TRBV10-3 to TRBJ1-2; 9 bases agree with TRBD1. The V segment lost 9 bases and the J segment 2 bases; nucleotides outside the gene matches: 16. Germline V gene lookup returns CDR1 ENHRY and CDR2 SYGVKD. This CDR3 is built from 17 residues. In DNA, the CDR3 is TGTGCCATTCCCAATGCCGGGACAGGGAATATAAACTATGGCTACACCTTC. Translated, it gives CAIPNAGTGNINYGYTF.

CDR3 protein: CASSVGGQGNEQFF. In nucleotides, the CDR3 is TGTGCCAGCAGCGTAGGGGGACAGGGAAATGAGCAGTTCTTC. This chain connects TRBV9 to TRBJ2-1; 9 nucleotides match TRBD1. Germline V gives CDR1 SGDLS, CDR2 YYNGEE. The CDR3 loop spans 14 amino acids. With 0 bases clipped from V and 7 bases from J, the junction kept 2 bases outside the gene matches.

J is TRBJ2-1 and V is TRBV20-1; the D is unclear. CDR1 and CDR2 (germline): DFQATT, SNEGSKA (reference sequence). Between the trimmed V and J ends, which lost 5 bases and 7 bases, there was a span of 9 bases. The CDR3 has 11 residues. The CDR3: CSALTKNEQFF. CDR3 sequence (DNA): TGCAGTGCTCTAACTAAAAATGAGCAGTTCTTC.

The genes are TRBV19 and TRBJ1-5; 8 positions match TRBD1. The trim removed 5 bases at V and 1 base at J, leaving 1 base unmatched. Germline V CDR1 and CDR2: LNHDA, SQIVND (reference sequence). CDR3 size: 14 residues. CDR3 DNA: TGTGCCAGTAGTCGGGACAGGAGCAATCAGCCCCAGCATTTT. Protein sequence: CASSRDRSNQPQHF.

Here the CDR3 DNA reads TGTGCCAGCAGTTACGGACTAGCGGGAAGGACCGGGGAGCTGTTTTTT. Encoded protein: CASSYGLAGRTGELFF. This chain links TRBV6-5 with TRBJ2-2, with 12 bases identical to TRBD2. Germline CDR1 reads MNHEY; CDR2 reads SVGAGI. Losses at the gene ends were 2 bases for V and 5 bases for J; bases not matched to a gene: 3. The CDR3 has 16 residues.

The chain uses TRBV6-5 and TRBJ2-2; D unclear. Germline CDR1 MNHEY, CDR2 SVGAGI. The ends were cut back, 8 bases at V and 0 bases at J, with 10 bases in the middle. This CDR3 is 14 amino acids long. CDR3 amino acids: CASCVSSNTGELFF. CDR3 nucleotide sequence: TGTGCCAGCTGCGTATCATCGAACACCGGGGAGCTGTTTTTT.

The chain links TRBV9 to TRBJ1-2, with TRBD1 matching 7 bases. Per the germline V gene, CDR1 is SGDLS and CDR2 is YYNGEE. V shed 2 bases, J shed 1 base, and the junction held 5 bases outside the gene matches. This CDR3 has 15 residues. The DNA of the CDR3 is TGTGCCAGCAGCGTTGGGACAGAGTATAACTATGGCTACACCTTC. This sequence encodes CASSVGTEYNYGYTF.

This clone was found once. The rearrangement joins TRBV9 to TRBJ1-1, with D unclear. Germline V gives CDR1 SGDLS, CDR2 YYNGEE. Trimming stripped 3 bases from V and 3 bases from J, with 12 bases between. There are 14 residues in the CDR3. The CDR3, as DNA: TGTGCCAGCAGCGCCCAGGACCTTTACACTGAAGCTTTCTTT. Translation: CASSAQDLYTEAFF.

The CDR3 sequence: CASTQGRGLVYGYTF. The CDR3 region has the DNA TGTGCCAGCACCCAAGGGCGGGGGCTCGTCTATGGCTACACCTTC. J is TRBJ1-2 and V is TRBV6-5; a possible D gene is TRBD1 (6 bases). The germline V gene encodes CDR1 MNHEY and CDR2 SVGAGI. The V gene lost 7 bases and the J gene lost 4 bases, with 19 bases spanning the gap. This CDR3 region has 15 residues.

The chain is built from TRBV4-1 and TRBJ2-7; D possibly corresponds to TRBD2 (6 bases). CDR1 is MGHRA and CDR2 is YSYEKL in the germline V gene. The CDR3 runs to 18 residues. V was trimmed by 0 bases and J by 3 bases, leaving 21 bases between them. The CDR3 nucleotides read TGCGCCAGCAGCCAAGATCATTCTCCCGGGGGAGTTCGCTACGAGCAGTACTTC. Encoded protein: CASSQDHSPGGVRYEQYF.

The CDR3 is CAISISGTPEPQHF. CDR3 nucleotides: TGTGCCATTAGCATTTCCGGGACCCCTGAGCCCCAGCATTTT. The chain employs TRBV10-3 and TRBJ1-5, with TRBD1 as a possible D gene (5 bases). The CDR3 is 14 residues long. V shed 9 bases and J shed 8 bases, with 20 bases lying between them. Germline V lookup: CDR1 ENHRY, CDR2 SYGVKD.

V usage is TRBV2 and J usage is TRBJ2-4; no definite D call. Trimming took off 8 bases at V and 9 bases at J, with 17 bases between the two ends. This CDR3 comprises 13 residues. Looked up from germline, CDR1 is SNHLY and CDR2 is FYNNEI. The DNA for the CDR3 is TGTGCCAGCTTACCCCTCCAGTTTCCCATTCAGTACTTC. As protein: CASLPLQFPIQYF. Together with reference TRBV2 and TRBJ2-4, the CDR3 gives the full variable domain: EPEVTQTPSHQVTQMGQEVILRCVPISNHLYFYWYRQILGQKVEFLVSFYNNEISEKSEIFDDQFSVERPDGSNFTLKIRSTKLEDSAMYFCASLPLQFPIQYFGAGTRLSVL.

The V and J genes are TRBV12-5 and TRBJ1-1; 8 positions match TRBD1. The CDR3 runs to 15 residues. Germline V lookup: CDR1 LGHNT, CDR2 FRNRAP. Germline trimming cut 1 base from V and 1 base from J; bases unmatched to any gene: 2. This CDR3 is CASGLEQGGNTEAFF. As DNA, the CDR3 is TGTGCTAGTGGTTTGGAACAGGGGGGGAACACTGAAGCTTTCTTT.

The chain has TRBV2 and TRBJ1-1; D is unclear. Deletions cut 8 bases from V and 8 bases from J, with 3 bases between. The CDR3 runs to 8 residues. Per the germline V gene, CDR1 is SNHLY and CDR2 is FYNNEI. CDR3 in amino acids: CASGEAFF. DNA of the CDR3: TGTGCCAGCGGGGAAGCTTTCTTT.

The rearrangement joins TRBV9 to TRBJ1-5; TRBD1 might be the D (5 bases). Germline values: CDR1 SGDLS, CDR2 YYNGEE. V shed 3 bases and J shed 8 bases, with 15 bases lying between them. The CDR3 runs to 14 residues. CDR3 DNA sequence: TGTGCCAGCAGCGATGGGACCCTCAGCAAGCCCCAGCATTTT. This encodes CASSDGTLSKPQHF.

The chain couples TRBV6-4 to TRBJ2-1; tentatively, D is TRBD1 (5 bases). V was clipped by 7 bases and J by 3 bases, with 13 bases between them. The CDR3 is 14 amino acids. Per germline, CDR1 MRHNA and CDR2 SNTAGT. The CDR3 nucleotides read TGTGCCAGCATGCCACAGGCCGACTACAATGAGCAGTTCTTC. Its translation: CASMPQADYNEQFF.